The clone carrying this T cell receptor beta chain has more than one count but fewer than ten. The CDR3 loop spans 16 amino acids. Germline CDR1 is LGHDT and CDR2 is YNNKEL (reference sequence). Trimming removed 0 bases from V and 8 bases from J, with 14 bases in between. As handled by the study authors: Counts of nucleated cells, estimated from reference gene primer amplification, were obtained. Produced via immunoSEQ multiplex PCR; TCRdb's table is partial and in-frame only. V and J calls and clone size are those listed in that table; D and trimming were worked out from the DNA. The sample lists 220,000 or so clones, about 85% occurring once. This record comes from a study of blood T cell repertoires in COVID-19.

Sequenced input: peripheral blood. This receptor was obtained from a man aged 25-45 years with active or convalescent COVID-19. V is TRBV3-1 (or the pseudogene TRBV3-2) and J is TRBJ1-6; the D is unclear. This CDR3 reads CASSQDSAREHSPLHF. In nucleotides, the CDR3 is TGTGCCAGCAGCCAAGATAGCGCCCGGGAGCATTCACCCCTCCACTTT.